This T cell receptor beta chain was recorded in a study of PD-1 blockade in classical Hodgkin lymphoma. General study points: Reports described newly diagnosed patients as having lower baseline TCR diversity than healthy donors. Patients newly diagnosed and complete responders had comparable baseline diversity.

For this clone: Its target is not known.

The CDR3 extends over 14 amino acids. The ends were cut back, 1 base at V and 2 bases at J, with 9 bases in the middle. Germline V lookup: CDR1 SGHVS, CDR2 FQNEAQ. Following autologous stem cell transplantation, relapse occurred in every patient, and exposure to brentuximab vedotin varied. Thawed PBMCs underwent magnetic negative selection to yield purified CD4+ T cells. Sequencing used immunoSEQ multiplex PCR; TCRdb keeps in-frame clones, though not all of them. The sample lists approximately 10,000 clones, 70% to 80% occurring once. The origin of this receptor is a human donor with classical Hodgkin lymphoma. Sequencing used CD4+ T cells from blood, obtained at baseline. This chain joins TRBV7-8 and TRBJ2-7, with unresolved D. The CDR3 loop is CASSLDHPAYEQYF. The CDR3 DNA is TGTGCCAGCAGCTTAGATCACCCGGCCTACGAGCAGTACTTC.